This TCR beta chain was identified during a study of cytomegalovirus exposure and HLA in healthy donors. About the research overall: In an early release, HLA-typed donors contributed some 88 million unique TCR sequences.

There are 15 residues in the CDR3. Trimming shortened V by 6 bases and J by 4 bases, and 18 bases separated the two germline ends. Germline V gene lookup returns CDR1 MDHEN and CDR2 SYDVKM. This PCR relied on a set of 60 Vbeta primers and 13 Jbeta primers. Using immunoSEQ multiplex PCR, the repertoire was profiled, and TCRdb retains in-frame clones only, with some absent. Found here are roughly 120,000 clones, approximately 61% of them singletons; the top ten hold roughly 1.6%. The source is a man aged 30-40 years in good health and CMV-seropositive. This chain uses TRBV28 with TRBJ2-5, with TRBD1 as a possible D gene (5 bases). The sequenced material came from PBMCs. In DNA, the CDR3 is TGTGCCAGCAGGGTGGGGCCAGCACATCGAGAGACCCAGTACTTC. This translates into CASRVGPAHRETQYF.